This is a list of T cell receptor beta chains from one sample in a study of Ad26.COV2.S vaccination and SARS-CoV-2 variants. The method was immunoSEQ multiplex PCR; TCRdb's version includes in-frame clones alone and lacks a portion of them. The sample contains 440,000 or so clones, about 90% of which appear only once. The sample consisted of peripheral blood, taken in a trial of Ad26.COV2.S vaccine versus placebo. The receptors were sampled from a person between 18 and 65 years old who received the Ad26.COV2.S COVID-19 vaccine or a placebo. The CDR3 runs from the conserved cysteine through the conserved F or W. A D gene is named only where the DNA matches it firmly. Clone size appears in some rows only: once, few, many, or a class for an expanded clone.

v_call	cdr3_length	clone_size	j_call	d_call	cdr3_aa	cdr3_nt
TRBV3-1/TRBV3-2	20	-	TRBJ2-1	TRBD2	CASSPSRCGTSGGFYNEQFF	TGTGCCAGCAGCCCATCCCGTTGCGGGACTAGCGGGGGGTTCTACAATGAGCAGTTCTTC
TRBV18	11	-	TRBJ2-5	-	CASSAQETQYF	TGTGCCAGCTCAGCCCAAGAGACCCAGTACTTC
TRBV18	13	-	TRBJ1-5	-	CASSPWKDQPQHF	TGTGCCAGCTCACCATGGAAGGATCAGCCCCAGCATTTT
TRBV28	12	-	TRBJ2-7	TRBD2	CASSTGGGPQYF	TGTGCCAGCTCCACCGGGGGGGGGCCTCAGTACTTC
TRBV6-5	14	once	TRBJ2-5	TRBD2	CASSAGGGKETQYF	TGTGCCAGCAGCGCGGGAGGCGGGAAAGAGACCCAGTACTTC
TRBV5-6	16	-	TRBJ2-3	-	CASSNPRDTSTDTQYF	TGTGCCAGCAGCAACCCCAGGGACACTTCCACAGATACGCAGTATTTT
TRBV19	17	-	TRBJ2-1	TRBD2	CASGRGGDPSSYNEQFF	TGTGCCAGTGGCCGGGGAGGGGACCCCAGCTCCTACAATGAGCAGTTCTTC
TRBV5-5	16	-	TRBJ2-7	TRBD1	CASSHGQGSSQYEQYF	TGTGCCAGCAGCCACGGACAGGGGTCATCCCAATACGAGCAGTACTTC
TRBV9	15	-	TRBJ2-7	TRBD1	CASSVGTGTSYEQYF	TGTGCCAGCAGCGTGGGGACAGGGACTTCCTACGAGCAGTACTTC
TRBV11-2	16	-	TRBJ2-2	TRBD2	CASRSYSGGASGELFF	TGTGCCAGCAGGTCCTATAGCGGGGGGGCCTCCGGGGAGCTGTTTTTT
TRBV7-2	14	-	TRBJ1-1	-	CASSLSGGNTEAFF	TGTGCCAGCAGCTTAAGCGGCGGGAACACTGAAGCTTTCTTT
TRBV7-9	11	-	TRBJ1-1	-	CASSLLPEAFF	TGTGCCAGCAGCTTACTCCCTGAAGCTTTCTTT
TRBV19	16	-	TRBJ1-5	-	CASSMAGFYSNQPQHF	TGTGCCAGTAGTATGGCAGGGTTCTATAGCAATCAGCCCCAGCATTTT
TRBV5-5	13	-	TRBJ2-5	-	CASSLLSPETQYF	TGTGCCAGCAGCTTGCTCTCGCCGGAGACCCAGTACTTC
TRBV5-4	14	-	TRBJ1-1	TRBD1	CASSPRTGGAEAFF	TGTGCCAGCAGCCCAAGGACAGGGGGGGCTGAAGCTTTCTTT
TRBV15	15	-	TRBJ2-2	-	CATSIYSPNTGELFF	TGTGCCACCAGCATTTACTCCCCGAACACCGGGGAGCTGTTTTTT
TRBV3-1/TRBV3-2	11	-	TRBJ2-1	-	CASSQGNEQFF	TGTGCCAGCAGCCAAGGTAATGAGCAGTTCTTC
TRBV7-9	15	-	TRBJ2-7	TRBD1	CASSPRTGVRYEQYF	TGTGCCAGCAGCCCGAGGACAGGGGTCCGATACGAGCAGTACTTC
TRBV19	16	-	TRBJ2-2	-	CASSPMALRYTGELFF	TGTGCCAGTAGCCCCATGGCCCTACGCTACACCGGGGAGCTGTTTTTT
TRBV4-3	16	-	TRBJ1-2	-	CASSQASGALPYGYTF	TGCGCCAGCAGCCAGGCTTCAGGGGCTCTACCCTATGGCTACACCTTC
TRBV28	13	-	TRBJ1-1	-	CASSLTQGIRAFF	TGTGCCAGCAGTTTAACCCAGGGAATTAGGGCTTTCTTT
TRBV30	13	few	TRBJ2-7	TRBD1	CASTGTGAYEQYF	TGTGCCTCTACCGGGACAGGGGCCTACGAGCAGTACTTC
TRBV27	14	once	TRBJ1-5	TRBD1	CASRRTGGNQPQHF	TGTGCCAGCAGACGGACAGGGGGTAATCAGCCCCAGCATTTT
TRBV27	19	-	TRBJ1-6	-	CASSFRPLDSRGINSPLHF	TGTGCCAGCAGTTTTCGCCCACTGGATAGTCGTGGAATTAATTCACCCCTCCACTTT
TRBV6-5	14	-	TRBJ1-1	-	CASTPWQTHTEAFF	TGTGCCAGCACCCCTTGGCAGACGCACACTGAAGCTTTCTTT
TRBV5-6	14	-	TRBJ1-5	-	CASTVGRSREPQHF	TGTGCCAGCACCGTCGGCCGGTCCAGGGAGCCCCAGCATTTT
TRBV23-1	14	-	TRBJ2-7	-	CASPSGPPTDEQYF	TGCGCCAGCCCCTCAGGGCCTCCTACGGACGAGCAGTACTTC
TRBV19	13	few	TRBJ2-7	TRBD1	CATQGQGLNEQYF	TGTGCCACCCAGGGACAGGGTTTGAACGAGCAGTACTTC
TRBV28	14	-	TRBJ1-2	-	CASSWRQAIYGYTF	TGTGCCAGCAGCTGGAGACAGGCAATCTATGGCTACACCTTC
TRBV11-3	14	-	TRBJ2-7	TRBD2	CASSPGGSSYEQYF	TGTGCCAGCAGCCCTGGCGGGAGCTCCTACGAGCAGTACTTC
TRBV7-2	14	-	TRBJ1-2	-	CASSLGQNNYGYTF	TGTGCCAGCAGCTTAGGACAGAATAACTATGGCTACACCTTC
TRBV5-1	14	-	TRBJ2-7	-	CASRRGEASYEQYF	TGCGCCAGCAGGCGAGGAGAGGCTAGCTACGAGCAGTACTTC